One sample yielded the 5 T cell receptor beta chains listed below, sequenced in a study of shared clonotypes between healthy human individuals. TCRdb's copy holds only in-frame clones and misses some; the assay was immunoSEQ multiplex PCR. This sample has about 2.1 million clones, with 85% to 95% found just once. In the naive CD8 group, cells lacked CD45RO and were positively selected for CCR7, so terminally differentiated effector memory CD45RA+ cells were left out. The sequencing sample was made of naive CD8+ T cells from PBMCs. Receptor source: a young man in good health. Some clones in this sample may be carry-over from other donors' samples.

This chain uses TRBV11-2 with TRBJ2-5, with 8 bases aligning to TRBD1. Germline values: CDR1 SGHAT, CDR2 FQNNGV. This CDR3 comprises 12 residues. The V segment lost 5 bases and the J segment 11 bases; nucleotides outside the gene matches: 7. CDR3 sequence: CASSTGQVEQYF. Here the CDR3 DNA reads TGTGCCAGCAGCACGGGACAGGTGGAGCAGTACTTC.

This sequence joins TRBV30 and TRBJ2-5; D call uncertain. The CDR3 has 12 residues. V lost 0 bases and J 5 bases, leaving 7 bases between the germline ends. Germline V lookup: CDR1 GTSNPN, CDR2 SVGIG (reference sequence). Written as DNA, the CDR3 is TGTGCCTGGAGTGTACCTCTGGAGACCCAGTACTTC. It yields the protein CAWSVPLETQYF.

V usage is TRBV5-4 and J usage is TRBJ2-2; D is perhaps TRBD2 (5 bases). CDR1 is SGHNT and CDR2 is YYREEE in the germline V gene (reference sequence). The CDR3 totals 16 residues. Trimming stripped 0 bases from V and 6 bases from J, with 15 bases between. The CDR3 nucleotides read TGTGCCAGCAGCTTGGAATTGGGAGTTATCGCCGGGGAGCTGTTTTTT. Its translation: CASSLELGVIAGELFF. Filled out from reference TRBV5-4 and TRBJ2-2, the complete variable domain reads ETGVTQSPTHLIKTRGQQVTLRCSSQSGHNTVSWYQQALGQGPQFIFQYYREEENGRGNFPPRFSGLQFPNYSSELNVNALELDDSALYLCASSLELGVIAGELFFGEGSRLTVL.

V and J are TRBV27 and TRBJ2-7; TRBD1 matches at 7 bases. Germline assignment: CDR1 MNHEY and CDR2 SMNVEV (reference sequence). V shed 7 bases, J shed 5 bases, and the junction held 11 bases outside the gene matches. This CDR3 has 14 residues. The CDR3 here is CASNVETGFHEQYF. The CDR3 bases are TGTGCCAGCAACGTTGAGACAGGGTTTCACGAGCAGTACTTC.

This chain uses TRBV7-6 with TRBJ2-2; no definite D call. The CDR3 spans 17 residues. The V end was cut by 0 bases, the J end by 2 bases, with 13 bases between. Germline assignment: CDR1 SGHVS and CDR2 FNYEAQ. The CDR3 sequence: CASSLALGQANTGELFF. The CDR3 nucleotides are TGTGCCAGCAGCTTAGCGCTAGGCCAGGCCAACACCGGGGAGCTGTTTTTT. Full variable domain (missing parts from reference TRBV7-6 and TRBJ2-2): GAGVSQSPRYKVTKRGQDVALRCDPISGHVSLYWYRQALGQGPEFLTYFNYEAQQDKSGLPNDRFSAERPEGSISTLTIQRTEQRDSAMYRCASSLALGQANTGELFFGEGSRLTVL.